This T cell receptor (beta chain) was documented in a study of control samples from healthy donors and cancer patients. Repertoires were generated with immunoSEQ multiplex PCR, while TCRdb's copy carries only in-frame clones and drops some. The table has just under 150,000 clones, about nine tenths seen once. The CDR3 totals 15 residues. V was trimmed by 5 bases and J by 0 bases, leaving 11 bases between them. Germline assignment: CDR1 SGHTA and CDR2 FQGTGA. The genes are TRBV7-3 and TRBJ2-1, with D possibly matching TRBD2 (6 bases). This TCR was sampled from a man aged 25-45 years in good health. Sequenced: blood. The CDR3: CASSQGLTSYNEQFF. In nucleotides, the CDR3 is TGTGCCAGCAGCCAGGGACTGACCTCCTACAATGAGCAGTTCTTC.